This T cell receptor (beta chain) was profiled in a study of T cell changes during pregnancy in multiple sclerosis. Data came from immunoSEQ multiplex PCR; TCRdb stores just in-frame clones and leaves some out. The sample lists under 85,000 clones, around nine tenths occurring once. Trimming at V came to 2 bases and at J to 4 bases, leaving 11 bases not matched to a gene. Germline assignment: CDR1 SGHRS and CDR2 YFSETQ. CDR3 length: 16 amino acids. The sequencing here drew on peripheral blood, taken in the third trimester of pregnancy. The sequence came from a female donor with multiple sclerosis, enrolled in a pregnancy study. The J gene is TRBJ2-5, the V gene TRBV5-1; 7 positions match TRBD1. CDR3 coding DNA: TGCGCCAGCAGCTTAGCGGCTAGGGGGCGAGGAGAGACCCAGTACTTC. Its translation is CASSLAARGRGETQYF.